The next 27 T cell receptor beta chains were all read from a single sample in a study of T-cell memory formation after mild COVID-19. In TCRdb, the 5' RACE reads were re-called with MiXCR into one record per CDR3 protein. This table holds some 490,000 distinct CDR3 sequences, approximately 18% found once. The specimen sequenced was PBMCs or a T cell subset sorted from them (not recorded which). Receptor source: an adult woman who had mild COVID-19 (a few samples of this study predate the infection). Cell type and time point are not known.

The chain is built from TRBV5-1 and TRBJ2-7; 10 nucleotides align to TRBD2. CDR3 length: 14 amino acids. CDR1 is SGHRS and CDR2 is YFSETQ in the germline V gene. Unmatched junction bases numbered 3, after V lost 3 bases and J lost 3 bases. The CDR3 loop is CASSSSGGDYEQYF. The CDR3 DNA follows: TGCGCCAGCAGCTCTAGCGGGGGAGACTACGAGCAGTACTTC. Drawing the rest from reference TRBV5-1 and TRBJ2-7, the complete variable domain is KAGVTQTPRYLIKTRGQQVTLSCSPISGHRSVSWYQQTPGQGLQFLFEYFSETQRNKGNFPGRFSGRQFSNSRSEMNVSTLELGDSALYLCASSSSGGDYEQYFGPGTRLTVT.

In its sample, this clonotype was seen a few times. The CDR3 DNA reads as TGTGCCAGCGTCCCCATAGGGGCGGGTGATGAAGCTTTCTTT. Translating it yields CASVPIGAGDEAFF. This rearrangement joins TRBV19 to TRBJ1-1, with D possibly matching TRBD1 (5 bases). There are 14 residues in the CDR3. V was cut by 9 bases and J by 7 bases, with 21 bases left in between. Per the germline V gene, CDR1 is LNHDA and CDR2 is SQIVND (reference sequence).

The V and J genes are TRBV4-3 and TRBJ1-2; no clear D. V lost 4 bases and J lost 6, with 18 bases in between. Germline CDR1 is LGHNA and CDR2 is YSLEER. CDR3 length: 15 amino acids. This CDR3 is CASSPLSSVLHGYTF. The CDR3 DNA reads TGCGCCAGCAGCCCCCTCTCGTCCGTACTGCATGGCTACACCTTC.

The gene calls are TRBV6-1 and TRBJ1-4, with D uncertain. With 2 bases removed from V and 7 bases from J, the gap between germline ends came to 11 bases. This CDR3 comprises 14 residues. Per germline, CDR1 MNHNS and CDR2 SASEGT. In DNA form, the CDR3 reads TGTGCCAGCAGTGAACGGGGAGGCGGTGAAAAACTGTTTTTT. Translated: CASSERGGGEKLFF.

The J gene is TRBJ2-7, the V gene TRBV21-1. TRBV21-1 is assigned pseudogene status. The CDR3 consists of 13 residues. The CDR3 region is CASSEPYSYEQYF. CDR3 in DNA: TGTGCCAGCAGCGAACCGTACTCCTACGAGCAGTACTTC.

This clonotype was seen more than once but under ten times. This sequence joins TRBV12-3 or TRBV12-4 and TRBJ2-2; 13 positions match TRBD2. The CDR3 is made up of 15 amino acids. V lost 6 bases to trimming and J lost 6 bases; unmatched junction nucleotides: 4. This CDR3 reads CASSPGLAGPGELFF. DNA for the CDR3: TGTGCCAGCAGCCCGGGACTAGCGGGACCCGGGGAGCTGTTTTTT.

The chain joins TRBV20-1 to TRBJ1-1, with TRBD1 identical over 7 bases. The CDR3 sequence is 15 residues long. Unmatched junction bases numbered 8, after V lost 3 bases and J lost 1 base. Per the germline V gene, CDR1 is DFQATT and CDR2 is SNEGSKA (reference sequence). The CDR3 loop reads CSASWQGGGNTEAFF. The CDR3 DNA is TGCAGTGCTAGTTGGCAGGGGGGTGGGAACACTGAAGCTTTCTTT.

This clonotype occurred a few times. The genes are TRBV5-6 and TRBJ2-1; 9 nucleotides agree with TRBD2. Per the germline V gene, CDR1 is SGHDT and CDR2 is YYEEEE. The CDR3 runs 15 residues. Losses at the gene ends were 2 bases for V and 4 bases for J; bases not matched to a gene: 4. CDR3 region: CASSFSSGAYNEQFF. Here the CDR3 DNA reads TGTGCCAGCAGCTTCTCTAGCGGGGCATACAATGAGCAGTTCTTC.

The chain links TRBV20-1 to TRBJ2-3; TRBD2 matches 13 bases. The V gene end was trimmed by 3 bases and the J gene end by 3 bases; junction bases not matched to a gene: 6. The CDR3 runs 16 residues. Germline V gene sequence: CDR1 DFQATT, CDR2 SNEGSKA (reference sequence). CDR3 protein: CSASGLAGARTDTQYF. CDR3 DNA: TGCAGTGCTAGTGGACTAGCGGGAGCTCGGACAGATACGCAGTATTTT.

This clonotype was detected ten times or more. This chain links TRBV7-3 with TRBJ1-1, with TRBD1 matching over 8 bases. CDR1 is SGHTA, CDR2 FQGTGA, per germline. Trimming took 1 base from V and 0 from J; bases not matched to a gene: 13. The CDR3 runs to 19 residues. The CDR3 is CASSLNGRTGPPMNTEAFF. CDR3 sequence (DNA): TGTGCCAGCAGCTTAAATGGGAGGACAGGGCCCCCTATGAACACTGAAGCTTTCTTT.

This clonotype was observed a few times. The chain is built from TRBV7-9 and TRBJ1-1; D uncertain. In germline, CDR1 is SEHNR, CDR2 FQNEAQ (reference sequence). CDR3 length equals 15 residues. Between the trimmed V and J ends, which lost 2 bases and 0 bases, there was a span of 10 bases. The chain's CDR3 is CASSLSGQVNTEAFF. CDR3 DNA: TGTGCCAGCAGCTTATCTGGGCAGGTGAACACTGAAGCTTTCTTT.

The rearrangement uses TRBV7-9 and TRBJ2-1; 11 bases match TRBD2. CDR1 and CDR2 from the germline V gene are SEHNR and FQNEAQ (reference sequence). The CDR3 totals 16 residues. V lost 6 bases and J lost 4; bases outside the gene matches: 8. CDR3 coding DNA: TGTGCCAGCAGAGTAGTTAGCGGGGGGGTATACAATGAGCAGTTCTTC. It is translated as CASRVVSGGVYNEQFF.

This chain links TRBV9 with TRBJ2-1, with D unclear. CDR1 and CDR2 from the germline V gene are SGDLS and YYNGEE. V was trimmed by 0 bases and J by 5 bases, leaving 6 bases between them. The CDR3 has 13 amino acids. The chain's CDR3 is CASSVEVHNEQFF. For the CDR3, the DNA is TGTGCCAGCAGCGTAGAGGTTCACAATGAGCAGTTCTTC.

The gene calls are TRBV4-2 and TRBJ1-2, with D possibly matching TRBD1 (5 bases). CDR1 and CDR2 (germline): LGHNA, YNFKEQ. This CDR3 region has 15 residues. V lost 4 bases and J lost 3, with 15 bases in between. Here the CDR3 reads CASSPRRQQYYGYTF. CDR3 DNA sequence: TGTGCCAGCAGCCCAAGACGACAGCAGTACTATGGCTACACCTTC.

The rearrangement links TRBV4-2 to TRBJ2-1; D is ambiguous. Germline CDR1 LGHNA, CDR2 YNFKEQ. The CDR3 has 17 residues. Trimming stripped 0 bases from V and 6 bases from J, with 18 bases between. The CDR3 nucleotides are TGTGCCAGCAGCCAAGATAGGACCGGCTGGCGGCCCAATGAGCAGTTCTTC. Translating it yields CASSQDRTGWRPNEQFF.

The chain couples TRBV20-1 to TRBJ2-1; 8 bases are shared with TRBD1. Trimming cost V 6 bases and J 3 bases; bases outside gene matches: 7. Germline V CDR1 and CDR2: DFQATT, SNEGSKA (reference sequence). The CDR3 is made up of 14 amino acids. CDR3 sequence: CSAYWGQDYNEQFF. The CDR3 region has the DNA TGCAGTGCCTACTGGGGACAGGACTACAATGAGCAGTTCTTC.

This clonotype was detected a few times. The rearrangement links TRBV2 to TRBJ1-5; TRBD1 agrees at 7 bases. With 7 bases clipped from V and 3 bases from J, the junction kept 3 bases outside the gene matches. The CDR3 has 13 residues. Germline V gives CDR1 SNHLY, CDR2 FYNNEI. The CDR3 reads CASMGQFNQPQHF. Here the CDR3 DNA reads TGTGCCAGCATGGGACAGTTCAATCAGCCCCAGCATTTT. The full variable domain, its missing parts supplied by reference TRBV2 and TRBJ1-5, is EPEVTQTPSHQVTQMGQEVILRCVPISNHLYFYWYRQILGQKVEFLVSFYNNEISEKSEIFDDQFSVERPDGSNFTLKIRSTKLEDSAMYFCASMGQFNQPQHFGDGTRLSIL.

This clonotype has just a few counts. A junction boundary mismatches the germline segment, possibly from a read error. This chain joins TRBV6-6 and TRBJ1-1; D is ambiguous. The CDR3 is 13 amino acids. Germline V gene sequence: CDR1 MNHNY, CDR2 SVGAGI (reference sequence). The CDR3 DNA reads TGTGCCAGCAATTACCAAAACCCAGGCGAAGCTTTCTTT. It codes for CASNYQNPGEAFF.

This clonotype was recorded a few times. The chain links TRBV6-1 to TRBJ2-7; D is uncertain. CDR3 length: 13 amino acids. V shed 0 bases and J shed 3 bases, with 6 bases lying between them. The V gene's germline CDR1 is MNHNS and CDR2 SASEGT. The CDR3 DNA reads TGTGCCAGCAGTGAAGCCATAGTCTACGAGCAGTACTTC. It codes for CASSEAIVYEQYF.

This clonotype has more than one count but fewer than ten. The chain links TRBV25-1 to TRBJ2-3, with 12 bases lining up with TRBD2. This CDR3 has 15 residues. Per germline, CDR1 MGHDK and CDR2 SYGVNS. J gave up 5 bases and V 6 bases, and 6 bases lay outside the gene matches. The CDR3 spells CASRLAGGPVDTQYF. CDR3 DNA sequence: TGTGCCAGCAGGCTAGCGGGAGGGCCGGTAGATACGCAGTATTTT. Full variable domain (rest looked up from reference TRBV25-1 and TRBJ2-3): EADIYQTPRYLVIGTGKKITLECSQTMGHDKMYWYQQDPGMELHLIHYSYGVNSTEKGDLSSESTVSRIRTEHFPLTLESARPSHTSQYLCASRLAGGPVDTQYFGPGTRLTVL.

The rearrangement links TRBV5-1 to TRBJ2-3; D gene unclear. Trimming shortened V by 4 bases and J by 1 base, and 10 bases separated the two germline ends. This CDR3 has 14 residues. Per germline, CDR1 SGHRS and CDR2 YFSETQ. The CDR3, as DNA: TGCGCCAGCAGCGACCAGCGAGGCACAGATACGCAGTATTTT. This encodes CASSDQRGTDTQYF.

The chain combines TRBV7-2 with TRBJ2-7; TRBD1 agrees at 12 bases. CDR3 length: 17 residues. With 2 bases clipped from V and 0 bases from J, the junction kept 5 bases outside the gene matches. The germline V gene has CDR1 SGHTA and CDR2 FQGNSA. CDR3 residues: CASSLIPGQGASYEQYF. DNA for the CDR3: TGTGCCAGCAGCTTAATACCGGGACAGGGGGCCTCCTACGAGCAGTACTTC.

This clonotype occurred a few times. The chain links TRBV14 to TRBJ2-7; 13 bases line up with TRBD2. Germline CDR1 SGHDN, CDR2 FVKESK. After removal of 0 bases from V and 5 bases from J, the junction contained 7 bases not matched to a gene. CDR3 length: 17 residues. As DNA, the CDR3 is TGTGCCAGCAGCCAAGACGGCGGACTAGCGGGAGTGAACGAGCAGTACTTC. Translation gives CASSQDGGLAGVNEQYF.

Only a few counts were recorded for this clonotype. The rearrangement uses TRBV19 and TRBJ2-7; D gene unclear. With 5 bases removed from V and 5 bases from J, the gap between germline ends came to 16 bases. This CDR3 contains 14 residues. CDR1 LNHDA and CDR2 SQIVND come from the germline V gene (reference sequence). The DNA of the CDR3 is TGTGCCAGTAGTTTATCGACCGCCGGCAACGAGCAGTACTTC. This sequence encodes CASSLSTAGNEQYF.

The sample holds a few counts of this clonotype. V usage is TRBV11-3 and J usage is TRBJ2-1; TRBD1 might be the D (5 bases). Per germline, CDR1 SGHNT and CDR2 YENEEA. The CDR3 consists of 12 residues. Trimming cost V 5 bases and J 8 bases, with 10 bases left between them. The CDR3 spells CASSIGHHEQFF. The CDR3 DNA reads as TGTGCCAGCAGCATCGGACATCATGAGCAGTTCTTC.

This clonotype was recorded at least ten times. J is TRBJ2-1 and V is TRBV12-3 or TRBV12-4; 8 nucleotides match TRBD2. Trimming cost V 6 bases and J 6 bases; bases outside gene matches: 13. This CDR3 region has 16 residues. CDR3 sequence reads: CASRRTSGSRPNEQFF. CDR3 coding DNA: TGTGCCAGCAGGAGGACGAGCGGGAGTCGCCCCAATGAGCAGTTCTTC.

This clonotype was observed at least ten times. The chain couples TRBV10-3 to TRBJ2-2, with D tentatively TRBD2 (5 bases). The V gene lost 6 bases and the J gene lost 4 bases, with 9 bases spanning the gap. The CDR3 contains 13 residues. Germline V gene sequence: CDR1 ENHRY, CDR2 SYGVKD. This CDR3 is CAIRMGSTGELFF. CDR3 DNA sequence: TGTGCCATCAGGATGGGGAGCACCGGGGAGCTGTTTTTT.